This T cell receptor beta chain was observed in a study of CD8+CD57+ T cells in acquired aplastic anemia. About the research overall: Sorting CD4+ and CD8+ cells gave DNA averaging around 3 ug. Findings of the study overall: Controls did not differ significantly from patients in CD8+ Simpson's diversity. Patients and controls shared 25 to 35 CD8+ CDR3 sequences, highly expressed in patients.

Concerning this clonotype itself: What it binds is not known.

CDR3 and TCR beta VDJ profiling relied on genomic DNA as the template. MiXCR was run by TCRdb on the reads, yielding one entry per CDR3 protein. The sample gives 200,000 to 250,000 distinct CDR3 sequences, over 60% of which show up once; approximately 32% is in the top ten. V was pared by 0 bases and J by 0 bases, with 12 bases between. Germline CDR1 KGHDR, CDR2 SFDVKD. CDR3 size: 17 residues. This clonotype was sampled from a human donor in good health. The material sequenced was sorted CD4+, CD8+, or CD8+CD57+ T cells (not recorded which) from PBMCs. J is TRBJ2-3 and V is TRBV24-1; perhaps D is TRBD1 or TRBD2 (5 bases each). The CDR3 nucleotides read TGTGCCACCAGTGATTTGGGGGGACGGTCTAGCACAGATACGCAGTATTTT. Translation: CATSDLGGRSSTDTQYF.